Only one count was recorded for the clone carrying this T cell receptor (beta chain). The antigen is not known. The data stem from a study of PD-1 blockade in classical Hodgkin lymphoma. Across the study: Patients were administered nivolumab (3 mg/kg intravenously) every 2 weeks.

The study, taken as a whole, reports: Baseline TCR diversity was reportedly lower in newly diagnosed patients than healthy donors. The study found that TCR diversity rose significantly by C4D1 in CD4+ but not CD8+ cells.

CDR1 is ENHRY and CDR2 is SYGVKD in the germline V gene. CDR3 length: 13 amino acids. V lost 4 bases, J lost 2 bases, and 6 bases lay in between. Assay used: immunoSEQ multiplex PCR; TCRdb lists only in-frame clones, some missing. The sample records more than 140,000 clones, about 81% being singletons. Patients all relapsed after autologous stem cell transplantation, and there was variation in brentuximab vedotin exposure. The sequenced sample was peripheral blood mononuclear cells (PBMCs), obtained before the second cycle of nivolumab. This TCR was sampled from a human donor with classical Hodgkin lymphoma. This chain joins TRBV10-3 and TRBJ1-3, with D tentatively TRBD1 (5 bases). The CDR3 region has the DNA TGTGCCATCAGTGGGGGCCCTGGAAACACCATATATTTT. It translates to CAISGGPGNTIYF.